The 21 T cell receptor beta chains below all came from one sample that was sequenced in a study of OX40 agonist ivuxolimab in advanced cancers. TCRdb keeps only in-frame clones here, not all; method: immunoSEQ multiplex PCR. The sample consists of tens of thousands of clones, 80% to 90% of them appearing once. The specimen was CD4+ or CD8+ T cells sorted from blood, collected in a trial of the OX40 agonist ivuxolimab. Every receptor here comes from an adult with an advanced solid tumor such as melanoma, head and neck, liver or kidney cancer.

The chain recombines TRBV5-4 with TRBJ1-2, with a possible D match to TRBD1 (5 bases). Trimming took off 0 bases at V and 2 bases at J, with 11 bases between the two ends. This CDR3 comprises 15 residues. Germline CDR1 SGHNT, CDR2 YYREEE (reference sequence). The CDR3 DNA follows: TGTGCCAGCAGCTTGGTTGGCAGGGAGAACTATGGCTACACCTTC. Its translation: CASSLVGRENYGYTF.

The chain combines TRBV6-5 with TRBJ1-1, with 7 nucleotides matching TRBD1. V was pared by 6 bases and J by 10 bases, with 5 bases of the junction left unmatched. Germline CDR1 is MNHEY and CDR2 is SVGAGI. This CDR3 comprises 11 residues. DNA of the CDR3: TGTGCCAGCAGCCGACAGGGTACAGCTTTCTTT. As protein: CASSRQGTAFF.

This chain joins TRBV29-1 and TRBJ2-5; TRBD2 agrees at 8 bases. Per the germline V gene, CDR1 is SQVTM and CDR2 is ANQGSEA. The CDR3 has 16 residues. V shed 4 bases, J shed 1 base, and the junction held 11 bases outside the gene matches. This CDR3 reads CSVGAWGGRTQETQYF. The CDR3 DNA follows: TGCAGCGTTGGAGCGTGGGGCGGGAGGACCCAAGAGACCCAGTACTTC.

The CDR3 loop reads CASDRGRISGANVLTF. The CDR3 region has the DNA TGTGCCAGCGACAGGGGGCGCATCTCTGGGGCCAACGTCCTGACTTTC. V and J are TRBV19 and TRBJ2-6, with 10 bases identical to TRBD1. The CDR3 totals 16 residues. Germline values: CDR1 LNHDA, CDR2 SQIVND (reference sequence). With V trimmed by 9 bases and J by 0 bases, 5 bases remained unmatched.

This clone occurred a few times. The chain combines TRBV5-1 with TRBJ1-5; no clear D. Trimming pared 0 bases from V and 9 bases from J, leaving 10 bases between. The CDR3 covers 13 residues. In germline, CDR1 is SGHRS, CDR2 YFSETQ. The CDR3 DNA is TGCGCCAGCAGCTTGGGGGAATCATCGCCCCAGCATTTT. This encodes CASSLGESSPQHF.

CDR3 residues: CASSLVQGALDTQYF. The DNA of the CDR3 is TGTGCCAGCAGCTTAGTACAGGGGGCGTTAGATACGCAGTATTTT. This chain uses TRBV11-2 with TRBJ2-3, with 9 bases lining up with TRBD1. Per the germline V gene, CDR1 is SGHAT and CDR2 is FQNNGV. Germline trimming cut 1 base from V and 5 bases from J; bases unmatched to any gene: 4. The CDR3 length is 15 residues.

V is TRBV28 and J is TRBJ2-7; D not resolved. This CDR3 contains 14 residues. V was clipped by 5 bases and J by 2 bases, with 13 bases between them. Germline assignment: CDR1 MDHEN and CDR2 SYDVKM. The CDR3 DNA follows: TGTGCCAGCAGTCCCGGCGGTTGGACCTACGAGCAGTACTTC. It translates to CASSPGGWTYEQYF.

Points on this clone: Other DNA sequences in the same sample also yield this CDR3. The J gene is TRBJ2-5, the V gene TRBV11-1, with D possibly being TRBD2 (6 bases). This CDR3 region has 14 residues. Trimming removed 5 bases at V and 4 bases at J, with 14 bases between. The germline CDR1 and CDR2 sequences are SGHAT and FQDESV (reference sequence). CDR3 DNA: TGTGCCAGCAGCAAGGATGGGGGGACAGAGACCCAGTACTTC. It specifies CASSKDGGTETQYF.

The rearrangement links TRBV19 to TRBJ1-5, with 7 bases that match TRBD1. Germline CDR1 LNHDA, CDR2 SQIVND (reference sequence). CDR3 length equals 14 residues. The junction had 2 bases not matched to a gene; V was cut back by 2 bases and J by 4 bases. CDR3 residues: CASSITGANQPQHF. The CDR3 DNA sequence: TGTGCCAGTAGTATAACAGGGGCTAATCAGCCCCAGCATTTT.

The CDR3 nucleotides read TGTGCCAGCAGCTTGGGACTAGCGGGTCGCCCCTACAATGAGCAGTTCTTC. Residues: CASSLGLAGRPYNEQFF. This chain links TRBV5-4 with TRBJ2-1, with 10 bases matching TRBD2. Germline CDR1 is SGHNT and CDR2 is YYREEE (reference sequence). Trimming at V came to 0 bases and at J to 2 bases, leaving 5 bases not matched to a gene. The CDR3 loop spans 17 amino acids.

This clone appeared a few times. The identical CDR3 is also encoded by other nucleotide sequences in the sample. The rearrangement links TRBV6-5 to TRBJ2-5; tentative D call: TRBD2 (6 bases). CDR1 and CDR2 from the germline V gene are MNHEY and SVGAGI. The CDR3 has 14 amino acids. V lost 6 bases, J lost 4 bases, and 15 bases lay in between. CDR3 DNA: TGTGCCAGCAGCTCCGGTTTGGGGGGAGAGACCCAGTACTTC. This translates into CASSSGLGGETQYF.

This rearrangement joins TRBV27 to TRBJ2-7, with TRBD2 matching over 9 bases. This CDR3 spans 13 amino acids. V shed 3 bases, J shed 12 bases, and the junction held 9 bases outside the gene matches. CDR1 is MNHEY and CDR2 is SMNVEV in the germline V gene (reference sequence). CDR3 protein: CASSLSSGKSSYF. In DNA, the CDR3 is TGTGCCAGCAGTTTGTCTAGCGGGAAATCGTCGTACTTC.

This clone has just one count. The chain joins TRBV4-2 to TRBJ2-5; D is unclear. Trimming cost V 2 bases and J 3 bases, with 7 bases left between them. The CDR3 spans 13 residues. Germline V gene sequence: CDR1 LGHNA, CDR2 YNFKEQ. CDR3 in amino acids: CASSQSDEETQYF. The DNA for the CDR3 is TGTGCCAGCAGCCAATCCGACGAAGAGACCCAGTACTTC.

This clone was counted a few times. The chain uses TRBV29-1 and TRBJ2-7; TRBD2 matches 9 bases. J was trimmed by 3 bases and V by 8 bases; bases with no gene match: 5. Germline V gives CDR1 SQVTM, CDR2 ANQGSEA. The CDR3 contains 12 residues. DNA for the CDR3: TGCAGCTGCGGGACTAGCTTCTACGAGCAGTACTTC. Translating it yields CSCGTSFYEQYF.

This chain links TRBV5-4 with TRBJ2-1; 8 bases agree with TRBD2. Trimming removed 5 bases from V and 6 bases from J; junction bases left unmatched: 10. Per germline, CDR1 SGHNT and CDR2 YYREEE (reference sequence). The CDR3 is 15 amino acids. CDR3 sequence: CASSPPPGGVNEQFF. CDR3 coding DNA: TGTGCCAGCAGTCCCCCCCCGGGAGGGGTCAATGAGCAGTTCTTC.

This rearrangement joins TRBV14 to TRBJ1-4; TRBD1 might be the D (5 bases). This CDR3 comprises 15 residues. In germline, CDR1 is SGHDN, CDR2 FVKESK. V lost 1 base to trimming and J lost 7 bases, with 13 bases between them. The CDR3 DNA sequence: TGTGCCAGCAGCCAAGCCCGGGTTGGGGGTGAAAAACTGTTTTTT. Translating gives CASSQARVGGEKLFF.

The chain links TRBV19 to TRBJ1-1; D possibly corresponds to TRBD1 (6 bases). Germline V lookup: CDR1 LNHDA, CDR2 SQIVND (reference sequence). The CDR3 extends over 14 amino acids. V lost 0 bases, J lost 7 bases, and 12 bases lay in between. CDR3 in DNA: TGTGCCAGTAGTATAGATCACAGGGCGAGTGAAGCTTTCTTT. Protein product: CASSIDHRASEAFF.

The chain is built from TRBV19 and TRBJ2-6; the D is unclear. CDR3 length equals 12 residues. CDR1 LNHDA and CDR2 SQIVND come from the germline V gene (reference sequence). Trimming left V 6 bases short and J 3 bases short, with 3 bases between. CDR3 sequence reads: CASRNGANVLTF. The CDR3 coding sequence is TGTGCCAGTAGGAATGGGGCCAACGTCCTGACTTTC.

The chain recombines TRBV29-1 with TRBJ2-7; D is perhaps TRBD1 (5 bases). The CDR3 runs to 12 residues. The germline gives CDR1 SQVTM, CDR2 ANQGSEA. The germline V and J ends were trimmed by 1 base and 6 bases, with 10 bases remaining between them. CDR3: CSVEAQGPEQYF. For the CDR3, the DNA is TGCAGCGTTGAAGCGCAGGGCCCCGAGCAGTACTTC.

The chain links TRBV19 to TRBJ2-1; tentatively, D is TRBD2 (6 bases). This CDR3 has 16 residues. Germline CDR1 and CDR2: LNHDA and SQIVND (reference sequence). V was shortened by 3 bases and J by 1 base, with 13 bases between the two germline ends. The CDR3 region is CASSILHRGSYNEQFF. DNA for the CDR3: TGTGCCAGTAGTATCCTTCATCGGGGGTCCTACAATGAGCAGTTCTTC.

This clone was seen only once. V is TRBV27 and J is TRBJ2-1, with 10 bases aligning to TRBD2. CDR1 is MNHEY and CDR2 is SMNVEV in the germline V gene (reference sequence). V lost 3 bases, J lost 1 base, and 3 bases stayed unmatched. This CDR3 contains 16 residues. CDR3 sequence: CASSLASGRSYNEQFF. The DNA of the CDR3 is TGTGCCAGCAGTTTGGCTAGCGGGAGATCCTACAATGAGCAGTTCTTC.